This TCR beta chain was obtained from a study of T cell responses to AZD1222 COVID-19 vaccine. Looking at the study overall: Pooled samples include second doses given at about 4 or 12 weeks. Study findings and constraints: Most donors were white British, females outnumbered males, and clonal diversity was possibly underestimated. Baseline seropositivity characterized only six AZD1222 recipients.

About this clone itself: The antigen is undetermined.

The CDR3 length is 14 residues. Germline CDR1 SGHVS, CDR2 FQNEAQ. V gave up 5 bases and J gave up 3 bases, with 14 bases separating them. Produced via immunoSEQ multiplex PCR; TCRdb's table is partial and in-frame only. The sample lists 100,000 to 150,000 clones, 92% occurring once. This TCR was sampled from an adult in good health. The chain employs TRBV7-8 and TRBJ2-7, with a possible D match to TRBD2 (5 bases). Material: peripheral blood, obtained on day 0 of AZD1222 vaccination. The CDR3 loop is CASSRTLQNYEQYF. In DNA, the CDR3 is TGTGCCAGCAGCCGGACTCTTCAAAACTACGAGCAGTACTTC.